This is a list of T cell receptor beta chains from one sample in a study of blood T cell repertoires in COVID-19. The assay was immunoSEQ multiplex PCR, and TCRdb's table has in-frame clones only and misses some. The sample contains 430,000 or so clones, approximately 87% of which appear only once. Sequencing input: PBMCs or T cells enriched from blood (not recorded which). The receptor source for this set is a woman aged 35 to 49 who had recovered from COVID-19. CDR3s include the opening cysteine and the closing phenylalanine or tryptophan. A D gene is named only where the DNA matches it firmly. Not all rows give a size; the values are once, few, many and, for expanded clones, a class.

CDR3 DNA: TGTGCCAGCTCATGGGGACTAGCGGGAGATATTGAGCAGTTCTTC
CDR3 protein: CASSWGLAGDIEQFF
clone size: .
D gene: TRBD2
J gene: TRBJ2-1
V gene: TRBV18

CDR3 DNA: TGTGCCTGGGGAAGAACAGGGCGGAGCACTGAAGCTTTCTTT
CDR3 protein: CAWGRTGRSTEAFF
clone size: .
D gene: .
J gene: TRBJ1-1
V gene: TRBV30

CDR3 DNA: TGCGCCAGCAGCCAAGATTTTAGGAACACTGAAGCTTTCTTT
CDR3 protein: CASSQDFRNTEAFF
clone size: .
D gene: .
J gene: TRBJ1-1
V gene: TRBV4-1

CDR3 DNA: TGTGCCAGCAGCTCCGCCGGTGCGCTAGCGGCGAACACCGGGGAGCTGTTTTTT
CDR3 protein: CASSSAGALAANTGELFF
clone size: .
D gene: TRBD2
J gene: TRBJ2-2
V gene: TRBV7-2

CDR3 DNA: TGCAGTGCTAGTGGGTTTTCCGGCGGTGCCTGGAATGAGCAGTTCTTC
CDR3 protein: CSASGFSGGAWNEQFF
clone size: .
D gene: .
J gene: TRBJ2-1
V gene: TRBV20-1

CDR3 DNA: TGTGCCAGCAGTGGGGACAGCTCCTACGAGCAGTACTTC
CDR3 protein: CASSGDSSYEQYF
clone size: .
D gene: TRBD1
J gene: TRBJ2-7
V gene: TRBV9

CDR3 DNA: TGCAGCGTTACTAGCGGGAGTAAGGGAGAGACCCAGTACTTC
CDR3 protein: CSVTSGSKGETQYF
clone size: .
D gene: TRBD2
J gene: TRBJ2-5
V gene: TRBV29-1

CDR3 DNA: TGTGCCAGCAGAAGGGGCGCATATGGCTACACCTTC
CDR3 protein: CASRRGAYGYTF
clone size: .
D gene: .
J gene: TRBJ1-2
V gene: TRBV2

CDR3 DNA: TGTGCCAGCAGCCAAGACGGGTTGGAGGGTGCCACTGAAGCTTTCTTT
CDR3 protein: CASSQDGLEGATEAFF
clone size: .
D gene: .
J gene: TRBJ1-1
V gene: TRBV14

CDR3 DNA: TGTGCCAGCAGTTTATATCCGGGACAGGGGAATAATTCACCCCTCCACTTT
CDR3 protein: CASSLYPGQGNNSPLHF
clone size: .
D gene: TRBD1
J gene: TRBJ1-6
V gene: TRBV27

CDR3 DNA: TGTGCCAGCAGCCCTGGGACAGCGAACACCGGGGAGCTGTTTTTT
CDR3 protein: CASSPGTANTGELFF
clone size: .
D gene: TRBD1
J gene: TRBJ2-2
V gene: TRBV5-4

CDR3 DNA: TGTGCCACCAGTGATTTCCGTGGAAGCAGGAAAAACATTCAGTACTTC
CDR3 protein: CATSDFRGSRKNIQYF
clone size: .
D gene: .
J gene: TRBJ2-4
V gene: TRBV24-1

CDR3 DNA: TGTGCCAGTAGTGTAGATGACAGTGGTGGCACTGAAGCTTTCTTT
CDR3 protein: CASSVDDSGGTEAFF
clone size: .
D gene: .
J gene: TRBJ1-1
V gene: TRBV19

CDR3 DNA: TGTGCCACCAGTGATTTCCCTCGTACTAGGAAAGCTTTCTTT
CDR3 protein: CATSDFPRTRKAFF
clone size: .
D gene: .
J gene: TRBJ1-1
V gene: TRBV24-1

CDR3 DNA: TGCGCCAGCAGCTTGCGGGGGGCCGGAGAAAAACTGTTTTTT
CDR3 protein: CASSLRGAGEKLFF
clone size: .
D gene: .
J gene: TRBJ1-4
V gene: TRBV5-1

CDR3 DNA: TGTGCCAGCAGCCCAGGACCGACTACTAACTATGGCTACACCTTC
CDR3 protein: CASSPGPTTNYGYTF
clone size: .
D gene: .
J gene: TRBJ1-2
V gene: TRBV11-2

CDR3 DNA: TGTGCCAGCAGCAGCAGGGGATATAATTCACCCCTCCACTTT
CDR3 protein: CASSSRGYNSPLHF
clone size: .
D gene: .
J gene: TRBJ1-6
V gene: TRBV7-2

CDR3 DNA: TGTGCCACCAGTGATACCAGCGGGCTAGCCAAAAACATTCAGTACTTC
CDR3 protein: CATSDTSGLAKNIQYF
clone size: .
D gene: .
J gene: TRBJ2-4
V gene: TRBV24-1

CDR3 DNA: TGTGCCAGCAGCAAATCTGGGACAGCCTATGGCTACACCTTC
CDR3 protein: CASSKSGTAYGYTF
clone size: once
D gene: .
J gene: TRBJ1-2
V gene: TRBV21-1